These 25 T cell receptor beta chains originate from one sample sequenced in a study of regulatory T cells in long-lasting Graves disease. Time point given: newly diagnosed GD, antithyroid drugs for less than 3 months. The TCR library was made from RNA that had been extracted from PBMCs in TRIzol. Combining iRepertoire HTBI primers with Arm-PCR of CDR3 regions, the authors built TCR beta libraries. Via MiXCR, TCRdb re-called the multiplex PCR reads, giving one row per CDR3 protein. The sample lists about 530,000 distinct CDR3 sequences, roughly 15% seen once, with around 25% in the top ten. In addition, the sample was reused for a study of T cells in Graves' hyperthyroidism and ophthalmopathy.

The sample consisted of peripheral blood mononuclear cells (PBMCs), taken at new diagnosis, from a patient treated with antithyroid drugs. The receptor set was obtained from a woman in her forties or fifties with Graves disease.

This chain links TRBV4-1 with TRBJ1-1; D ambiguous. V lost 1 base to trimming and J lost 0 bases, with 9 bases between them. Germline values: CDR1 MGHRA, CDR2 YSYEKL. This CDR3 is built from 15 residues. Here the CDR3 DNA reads TGCGCCAGCAGCCAAGGACCACGGCTGAACACTGAAGCTTTCTTT. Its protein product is CASSQGPRLNTEAFF.

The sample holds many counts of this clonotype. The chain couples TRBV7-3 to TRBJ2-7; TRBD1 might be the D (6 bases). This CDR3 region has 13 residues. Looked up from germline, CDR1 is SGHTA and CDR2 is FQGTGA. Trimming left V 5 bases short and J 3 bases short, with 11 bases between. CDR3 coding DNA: TGTGCCAGCAGCCCAGGACAGATCTACGAGCAGTACTTC. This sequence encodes CASSPGQIYEQYF. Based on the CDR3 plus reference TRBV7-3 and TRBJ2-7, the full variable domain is GAGVSQTPSNKVTEKGKYVELRCDPISGHTALYWYRQSLGQGPEFLIYFQGTGAADDSGLPNDRFFAVRPEGSVSTLKIQRTERGDSAVYLCASSPGQIYEQYFGPGTRLTVT.

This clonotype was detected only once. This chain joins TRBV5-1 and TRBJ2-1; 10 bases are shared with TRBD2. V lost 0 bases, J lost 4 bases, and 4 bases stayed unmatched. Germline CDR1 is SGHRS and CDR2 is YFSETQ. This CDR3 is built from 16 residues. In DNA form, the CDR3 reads TGCGCCAGCAGCTTGGCTACTAGCGGGGCATACAATGAGCAGTTCTTC. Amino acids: CASSLATSGAYNEQFF.

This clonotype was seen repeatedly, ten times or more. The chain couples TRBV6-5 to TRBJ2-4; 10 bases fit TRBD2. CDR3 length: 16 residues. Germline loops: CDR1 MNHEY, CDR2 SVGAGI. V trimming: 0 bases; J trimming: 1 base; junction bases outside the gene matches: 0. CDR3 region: CASSYSSGGAKNIQYF. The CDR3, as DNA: TGTGCCAGCAGTTACTCTAGCGGGGGGGCCAAAAACATTCAGTACTTC.

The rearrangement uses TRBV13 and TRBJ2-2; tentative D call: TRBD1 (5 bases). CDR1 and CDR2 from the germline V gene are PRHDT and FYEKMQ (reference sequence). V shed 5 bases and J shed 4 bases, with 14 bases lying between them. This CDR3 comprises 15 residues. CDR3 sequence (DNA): TGTGCCAGCAGCATAAGGGGTAGGACCACCGGGGAGCTGTTTTTT. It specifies CASSIRGRTTGELFF.

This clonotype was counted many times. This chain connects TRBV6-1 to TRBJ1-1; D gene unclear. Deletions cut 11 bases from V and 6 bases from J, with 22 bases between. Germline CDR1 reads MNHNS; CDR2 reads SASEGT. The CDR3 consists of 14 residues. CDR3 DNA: TGTGCCGCCAGTATCCGGGCCGTTGAGGCTGAAGCTTTCTTT. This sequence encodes CAASIRAVEAEAFF.

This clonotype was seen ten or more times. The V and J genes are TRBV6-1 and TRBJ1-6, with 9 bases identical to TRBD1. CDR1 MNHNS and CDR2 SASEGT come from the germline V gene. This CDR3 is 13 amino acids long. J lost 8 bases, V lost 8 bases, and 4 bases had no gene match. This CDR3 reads CASGTGFDSPLHF. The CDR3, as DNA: TGTGCCAGCGGGACAGGGTTTGATTCACCCCTCCACTTT.

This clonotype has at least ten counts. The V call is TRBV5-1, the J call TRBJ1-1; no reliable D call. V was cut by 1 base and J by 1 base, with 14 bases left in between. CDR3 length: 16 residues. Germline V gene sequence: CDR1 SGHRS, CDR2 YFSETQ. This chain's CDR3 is CASSLWGSGSNTEAFF. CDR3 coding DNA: TGCGCCAGCAGCTTGTGGGGTAGTGGGTCGAACACTGAAGCTTTCTTT.

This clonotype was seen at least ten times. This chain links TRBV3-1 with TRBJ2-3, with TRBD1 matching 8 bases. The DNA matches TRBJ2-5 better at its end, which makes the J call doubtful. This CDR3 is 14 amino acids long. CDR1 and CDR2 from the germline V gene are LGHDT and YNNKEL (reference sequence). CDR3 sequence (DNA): TGTGCCAGCAGCCAATGGGACAGGAGCAAGACCCAGTACTTC. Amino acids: CASSQWDRSKTQYF.

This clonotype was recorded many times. The CDR3 reads CATSGGQVFNSPLHF. DNA of the CDR3: TGTGCCACCAGCGGGGGACAGGTCTTTAATTCACCCCTCCACTTT. The chain has TRBV15 and TRBJ1-6, with TRBD1 identical over 8 bases. The CDR3 runs 15 residues. Trimming at V came to 5 bases and at J to 6 bases, leaving 6 bases not matched to a gene. Germline V gene data show CDR1 as LNHNV and CDR2 as YYDKDF (reference sequence).

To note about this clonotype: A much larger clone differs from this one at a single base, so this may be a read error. CDR3 amino acids: CAISDRNQPQHF. The DNA of the CDR3 is TGTGCCATCAGTGACAGGAATCAGCCCCAGCATTTT. V is TRBV10-3 and J is TRBJ1-5; no definite D call. Trimming left V 3 bases short and J 4 bases short, with 4 bases between. Germline CDR1 ENHRY, CDR2 SYGVKD. CDR3 length: 12 residues.

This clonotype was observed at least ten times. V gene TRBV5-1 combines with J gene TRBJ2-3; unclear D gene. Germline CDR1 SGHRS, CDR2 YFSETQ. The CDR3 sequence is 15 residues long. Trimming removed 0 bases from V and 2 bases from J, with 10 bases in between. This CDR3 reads CASSLGGMITDTQYF. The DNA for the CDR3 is TGCGCCAGCAGCTTGGGTGGGATGATCACAGATACGCAGTATTTT.

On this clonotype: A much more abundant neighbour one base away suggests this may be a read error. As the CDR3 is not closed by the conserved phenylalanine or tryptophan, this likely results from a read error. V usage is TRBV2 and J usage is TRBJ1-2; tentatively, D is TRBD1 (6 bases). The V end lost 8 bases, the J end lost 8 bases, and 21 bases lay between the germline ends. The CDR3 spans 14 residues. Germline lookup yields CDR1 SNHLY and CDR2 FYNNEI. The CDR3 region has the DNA TGTGCCAGCTTAACTCAGGGGTCCGGACTCGGCTACACCCTC. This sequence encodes CASLTQGSGLGYTL.

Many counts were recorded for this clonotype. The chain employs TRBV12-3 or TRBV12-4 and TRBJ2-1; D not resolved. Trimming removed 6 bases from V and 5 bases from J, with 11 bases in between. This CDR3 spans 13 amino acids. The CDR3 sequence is CASSLEEDNEQFF. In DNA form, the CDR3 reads TGTGCCAGCAGCCTGGAAGAGGACAATGAGCAGTTCTTC.

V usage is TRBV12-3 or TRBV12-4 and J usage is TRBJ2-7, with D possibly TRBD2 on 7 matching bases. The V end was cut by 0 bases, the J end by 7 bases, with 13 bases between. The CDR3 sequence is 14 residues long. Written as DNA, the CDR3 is TGTGCCAGCAGTTTAGCGGGGGGGCTATGGGAGCAGTACTTC. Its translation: CASSLAGGLWEQYF.

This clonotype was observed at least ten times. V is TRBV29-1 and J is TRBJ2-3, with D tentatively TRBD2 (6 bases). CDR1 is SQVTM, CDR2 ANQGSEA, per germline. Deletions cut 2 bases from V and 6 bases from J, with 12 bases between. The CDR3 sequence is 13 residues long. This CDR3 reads CSVERGSVDTQYF. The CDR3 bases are TGCAGCGTTGAACGGGGGTCGGTGGATACGCAGTATTTT.

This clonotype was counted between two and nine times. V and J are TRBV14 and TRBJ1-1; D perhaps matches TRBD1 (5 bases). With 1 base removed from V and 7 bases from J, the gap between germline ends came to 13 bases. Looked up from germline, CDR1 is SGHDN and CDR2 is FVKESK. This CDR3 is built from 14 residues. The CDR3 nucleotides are TGTGCCAGCAGCCAAGGGGTGGGGGTTGGTGAAGCTTTCTTT. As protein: CASSQGVGVGEAFF. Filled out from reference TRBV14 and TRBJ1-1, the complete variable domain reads EAGVTQFPSHSVIEKGQTVTLRCDPISGHDNLYWYRRVMGKEIKFLLHFVKESKQDESGMPNNRFLAERTGGTYSTLKVQPAELEDSGVYFCASSQGVGVGEAFFGQGTRLTVV.

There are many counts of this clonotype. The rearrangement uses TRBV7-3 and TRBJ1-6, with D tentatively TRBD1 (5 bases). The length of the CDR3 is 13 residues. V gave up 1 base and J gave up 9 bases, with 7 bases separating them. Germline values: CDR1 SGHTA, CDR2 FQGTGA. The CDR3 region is CASSLNQGSPLHF. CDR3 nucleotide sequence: TGTGCCAGCAGCTTAAATCAGGGTTCACCCCTCCACTTT.

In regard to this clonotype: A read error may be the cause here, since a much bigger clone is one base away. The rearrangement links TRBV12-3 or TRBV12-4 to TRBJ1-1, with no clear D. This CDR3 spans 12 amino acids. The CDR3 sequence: CVSSWRNTEAFF. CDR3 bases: TGTGTCAGCAGTTGGCGGAACACTGAAGCTTTCTTT.

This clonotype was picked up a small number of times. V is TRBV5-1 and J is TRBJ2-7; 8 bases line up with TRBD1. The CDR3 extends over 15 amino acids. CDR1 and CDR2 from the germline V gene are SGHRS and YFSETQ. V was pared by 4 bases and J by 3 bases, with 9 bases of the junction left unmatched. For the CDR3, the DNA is TGCGCCAGCAGCCCTGGACAGGGATTTTTCTACGAGCAGTACTTC. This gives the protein CASSPGQGFFYEQYF. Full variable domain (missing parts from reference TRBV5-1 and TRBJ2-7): KAGVTQTPRYLIKTRGQQVTLSCSPISGHRSVSWYQQTPGQGLQFLFEYFSETQRNKGNFPGRFSGRQFSNSRSEMNVSTLELGDSALYLCASSPGQGFFYEQYFGPGTRLTVT.

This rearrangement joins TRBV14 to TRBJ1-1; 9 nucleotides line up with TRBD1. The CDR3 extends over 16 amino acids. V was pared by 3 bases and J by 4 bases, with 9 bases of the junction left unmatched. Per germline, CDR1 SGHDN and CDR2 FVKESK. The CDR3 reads CASSHLLTGGRTEAFF. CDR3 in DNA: TGTGCCAGCAGCCACCTACTGACAGGGGGGCGCACTGAAGCTTTCTTT.

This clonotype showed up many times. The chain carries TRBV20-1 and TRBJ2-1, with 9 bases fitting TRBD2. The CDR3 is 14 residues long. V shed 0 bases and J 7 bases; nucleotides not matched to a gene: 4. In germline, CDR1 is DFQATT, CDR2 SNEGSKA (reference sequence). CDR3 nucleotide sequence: TGCAGTGCTAGAGATGCGGGGGGGGTTAATGAGCAGTTCTTC. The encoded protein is CSARDAGGVNEQFF.

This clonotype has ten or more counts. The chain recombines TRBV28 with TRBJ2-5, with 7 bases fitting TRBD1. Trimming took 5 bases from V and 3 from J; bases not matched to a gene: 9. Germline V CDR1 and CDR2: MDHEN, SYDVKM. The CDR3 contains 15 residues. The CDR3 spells CASSTLGQGEETQYF. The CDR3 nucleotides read TGTGCCAGCAGTACCCTCGGGCAGGGGGAAGAGACCCAGTACTTC.

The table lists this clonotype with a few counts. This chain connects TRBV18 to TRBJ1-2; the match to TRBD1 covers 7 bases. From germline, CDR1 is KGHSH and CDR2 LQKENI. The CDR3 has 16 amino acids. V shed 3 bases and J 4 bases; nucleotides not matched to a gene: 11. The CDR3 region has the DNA TGTGCCAGCTCACCGGTCTTGACAGGGCCCCTCTATGGCTACACCTTC. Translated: CASSPVLTGPLYGYTF.

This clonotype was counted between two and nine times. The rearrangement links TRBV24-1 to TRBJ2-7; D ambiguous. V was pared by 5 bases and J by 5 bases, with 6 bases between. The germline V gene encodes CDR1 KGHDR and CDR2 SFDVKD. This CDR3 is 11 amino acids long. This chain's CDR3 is CATSGPHEQYF. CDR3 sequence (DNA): TGTGCCACCAGTGGACCGCACGAGCAGTACTTC.